This is a list of T cell receptor beta chains from one sample in a study of shared clonotypes between healthy human individuals. Libraries were prepared by immunoSEQ multiplex PCR; TCRdb keeps only in-frame clonotypes and omits some of them. The table includes some 1,900,000 clones, approximately 94% detected once. Material: naive CD8+ T cells sorted from blood. The receptor source for this set is a man aged 18 to 30 in good health. Both conserved end residues are part of each CDR3. Each record gives: CDR3 length, D gene, J gene, V gene, CDR3 protein. The D gene is left open where the match is weak.

11	-	TRBJ2-7	TRBV28	CASRSGGEQYF
16	TRBD2	TRBJ2-7	TRBV30	CAWSVIRLAGANEQYF
18	-	TRBJ2-2	TRBV28	CASSSDHLPSLNTGELFF
15	TRBD1	TRBJ1-4	TRBV7-9	CASSSKTGGYEKLFF
15	-	TRBJ2-3	TRBV4-3	CASSQDEPSTDTQYF
15	-	TRBJ1-3	TRBV4-1	CASSIEGVSGNTIYF
15	-	TRBJ2-2	TRBV7-8	CASTIGRVFTGELFF
15	-	TRBJ2-3	TRBV9	CASSVTPAVTDTQYF
17	-	TRBJ1-6	TRBV5-1	CASSLGTRDIYNSPLHF
15	-	TRBJ1-1	TRBV11-2	CASSLLQNMNTEAFF
14	-	TRBJ2-7	TRBV2	CASSERGTFYEQYF
16	-	TRBJ2-7	TRBV11-2	CASSFRKTSPRNEQYF
13	-	TRBJ1-1	TRBV7-2	CASIAGWYTEAFF
14	TRBD1	TRBJ2-7	TRBV30	CAWDRGTGAYEQYF
14	TRBD1	TRBJ1-2	TRBV11-3	CASSIDRGPYGYTF
13	-	TRBJ1-4	TRBV6-1	CASSDYLGEKLFF
18	TRBD2	TRBJ2-7	TRBV4-2	CASSPSGTSGGASYEQYF
15	-	TRBJ2-5	TRBV6-5	CASKSLGTSGETQYF
13	-	TRBJ2-2	TRBV6-1	CASSAGNTGELFF
17	TRBD2	TRBJ2-5	TRBV7-8	CASSHHLAGGPRETQYF
14	-	TRBJ2-1	TRBV5-1	CASSLVPADDEQFF
12	-	TRBJ2-2	TRBV6-5	CASLGNTGELFF
11	-	TRBJ1-1	TRBV6-5	CASSYRGYAFF
15	TRBD1	TRBJ2-5	TRBV14	CASSQPDRAIETQYF
15	-	TRBJ2-7	TRBV19	CASSIRVGEIYEQYF
15	TRBD1	TRBJ2-7	TRBV6-1	CASSEVGQGAYEQYF
16	-	TRBJ2-3	TRBV5-6	CASSTMDSGGTDTQYF
16	-	TRBJ1-6	TRBV6-5	CASSYTDGVYNSPLHF
15	TRBD1	TRBJ2-7	TRBV19	CASSSPGQGLPEQYF
15	TRBD1	TRBJ1-3	TRBV28	CASSETTGGRNTIYF
15	-	TRBJ2-5	TRBV27	CASSKDPEGEETQYF
16	-	TRBJ2-7	TRBV6-1	CASSEHTTGASYEQYF
16	TRBD2	TRBJ2-7	TRBV2	CASSAPEAWGGDEQYF
10	-	TRBJ2-4	TRBV9	CASPRNIQYF
17	TRBD1	TRBJ2-7	TRBV2	CASSEALPGQGTYEQYF
16	TRBD1	TRBJ1-1	TRBV6-5	CASSYSLEGANTEAFF
16	-	TRBJ1-6	TRBV30	CAWSDPTETYNSPLHF
16	TRBD2	TRBJ2-7	TRBV2	CASSEAPGTNLYEQYF
16	-	TRBJ2-5	TRBV5-6	CASSFSPSAMQETQYF
14	TRBD2	TRBJ2-2	TRBV6-5	CASSLADYTGELFF
16	TRBD2	TRBJ2-7	TRBV7-8	CASSAQLAGAIYEQYF
16	TRBD1	TRBJ1-1	TRBV6-4	CASSERDRLMNTEAFF
14	-	TRBJ1-5	TRBV2	CASSDTPNNQPQHF
15	TRBD2	TRBJ2-1	TRBV5-1	CASSLLAGDRPEQFF
15	TRBD2	TRBJ2-7	TRBV7-2	CASSFSSSGVYEQYF
13	-	TRBJ1-1	TRBV18	CASSPPGDTEAFF
13	TRBD1	TRBJ2-7	TRBV5-6	CASSLQGPYEQYF
14	-	TRBJ1-5	TRBV27	CASSLDSPDQPQHF
15	-	TRBJ2-7	TRBV23-1	CASSPSTQGSYEQYF
14	-	TRBJ1-6	TRBV11-2	CASSLVRDSRTLHF
15	-	TRBJ2-2	TRBV28	CASNDFQGGTGELFF
15	TRBD2	TRBJ2-5	TRBV28	CASSLRAGGKETQYF
15	TRBD2	TRBJ2-3	TRBV7-9	CASSSGTSLTDTQYF
14	TRBD1	TRBJ1-2	TRBV5-6	CASSNTGTDGDYTF
14	-	TRBJ2-1	TRBV14	CASSQAGSYNEQFF